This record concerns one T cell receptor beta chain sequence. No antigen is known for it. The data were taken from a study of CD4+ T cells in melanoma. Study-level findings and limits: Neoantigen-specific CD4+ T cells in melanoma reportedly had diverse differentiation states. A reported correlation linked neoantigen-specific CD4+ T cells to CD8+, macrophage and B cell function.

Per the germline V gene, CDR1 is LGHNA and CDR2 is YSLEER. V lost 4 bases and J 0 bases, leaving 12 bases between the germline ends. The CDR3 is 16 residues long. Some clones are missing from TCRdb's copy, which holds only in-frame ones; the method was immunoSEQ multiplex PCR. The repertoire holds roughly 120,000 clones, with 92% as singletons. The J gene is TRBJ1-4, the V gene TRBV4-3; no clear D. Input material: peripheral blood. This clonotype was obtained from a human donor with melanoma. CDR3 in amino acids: CASSLFKGTTNEKLFF. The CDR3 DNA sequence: TGCGCCAGCAGCCTTTTTAAGGGTACAACTAATGAAAAACTGTTTTTT.